This is a list of T cell receptor beta chains from one sample in a study of blood T cell repertoires in COVID-19. This table comes from immunoSEQ multiplex PCR, and its TCRdb copy is limited to in-frame clones, with some not included. The sample shows 88,000 or so clones, about four fifths of them seen only once. The source material was peripheral blood. The receptor set was obtained from a human donor in a cohort sampled during active COVID-19. Both conserved end residues are part of each CDR3. The order of the fields is J gene, clone size, D gene, V gene, CDR3 protein, CDR3 DNA. The D gene is left open where the match is weak. Only some rows state a clone size, as once, few, many or a class for expanded clones.

J gene: TRBJ2-3
clone size: .
D gene: .
V gene: TRBV5-1
CDR3 protein: CASSLLGQDTQYF
CDR3 DNA: TGCGCCAGCAGCTTGCTGGGGCAAGATACGCAGTATTTT

J gene: TRBJ2-2
clone size: few
D gene: .
V gene: TRBV4-1
CDR3 protein: CASSQENTGELFF
CDR3 DNA: TGCGCCAGCAGTCAGGAGAACACCGGGGAGCTGTTTTTT

J gene: TRBJ2-3
clone size: .
D gene: .
V gene: TRBV14
CDR3 protein: CASSSFASRTDTQYF
CDR3 DNA: TGTGCCAGCAGCTCGTTCGCGTCCCGCACAGATACGCAGTATTTT

J gene: TRBJ2-7
clone size: .
D gene: .
V gene: TRBV9
CDR3 protein: CASSVGGVGSYEQYF
CDR3 DNA: TGTGCCAGCAGCGTAGGCGGGGTCGGGTCCTACGAGCAGTACTTC

J gene: TRBJ2-1
clone size: once
D gene: TRBD2
V gene: TRBV3-1/TRBV3-2
CDR3 protein: CASSPSPGTSGRGLDEQFF
CDR3 DNA: TGTGCCAGCAGCCCGTCCCCCGGGACTAGCGGGAGGGGGTTGGATGAGCAGTTCTTC

J gene: TRBJ2-1
clone size: .
D gene: TRBD2
V gene: TRBV5-5
CDR3 protein: CASSLVGREWGNEQFF
CDR3 DNA: TGTGCCAGCAGCTTGGTGGGGCGGGAGTGGGGCAATGAGCAGTTCTTC

J gene: TRBJ1-1
clone size: .
D gene: TRBD1
V gene: TRBV27
CDR3 protein: CASRRRQGASTEAFF
CDR3 DNA: TGTGCCAGCAGGAGAAGACAGGGGGCGTCCACTGAAGCTTTCTTT

J gene: TRBJ2-1
clone size: .
D gene: TRBD2
V gene: TRBV4-3
CDR3 protein: CASSQDWGLAYYNEQFF
CDR3 DNA: TGCGCCAGCAGCCAAGATTGGGGACTAGCGTACTACAATGAGCAGTTCTTC

J gene: TRBJ1-5
clone size: once
D gene: .
V gene: TRBV12-3/TRBV12-4
CDR3 protein: CASSLLGRQPQHF
CDR3 DNA: TGTGCCAGCAGTTTACTGGGGCGTCAGCCCCAGCATTTT

J gene: TRBJ2-2
clone size: few
D gene: TRBD2
V gene: TRBV7-8
CDR3 protein: CASSLAGAGELFF
CDR3 DNA: TGTGCCAGCAGCTTGGCGGGAGCCGGGGAGCTGTTTTTT

J gene: TRBJ2-7
clone size: once
D gene: TRBD1
V gene: TRBV3-1/TRBV3-2
CDR3 protein: CASSQRQGALEQYF
CDR3 DNA: TGTGCCAGCAGCCAGAGACAGGGGGCCCTCGAGCAGTACTTC

J gene: TRBJ2-7
clone size: .
D gene: .
V gene: TRBV4-2
CDR3 protein: CASGDRDSTYEQYF
CDR3 DNA: TGTGCCAGCGGCGACCGGGACTCGACCTACGAGCAGTACTTC

J gene: TRBJ1-2
clone size: .
D gene: .
V gene: TRBV28
CDR3 protein: CASSLTGPNYGYTF
CDR3 DNA: TGTGCCAGCAGTTTAACAGGGCCGAACTATGGCTACACCTTC

J gene: TRBJ2-6
clone size: .
D gene: TRBD2
V gene: TRBV7-8
CDR3 protein: CASSSTPGLAGLTGANVLTF
CDR3 DNA: TGTGCCAGCAGCTCGACTCCGGGACTAGCGGGGCTAACTGGGGCCAACGTCCTGACTTTC

J gene: TRBJ2-1
clone size: .
D gene: .
V gene: TRBV4-1
CDR3 protein: CASSQPKASVEQFF
CDR3 DNA: TGCGCCAGCAGCCAGCCGAAAGCTTCGGTTGAGCAGTTCTTC

J gene: TRBJ2-7
clone size: .
D gene: .
V gene: TRBV19
CDR3 protein: CASSKLRTSRGYEQYF
CDR3 DNA: TGTGCCAGTAGTAAACTGAGGACCAGTAGGGGTTACGAGCAGTACTTC

J gene: TRBJ1-4
clone size: .
D gene: .
V gene: TRBV18
CDR3 protein: CASSPTWGVGEKLFF
CDR3 DNA: TGTGCCAGCTCACCAACCTGGGGCGTGGGTGAAAAACTGTTTTTT

J gene: TRBJ1-4
clone size: .
D gene: .
V gene: TRBV5-1
CDR3 protein: CASSLERVPNEKLFF
CDR3 DNA: TGCGCCAGCAGCTTGGAGAGGGTACCTAATGAAAAACTGTTTTTT

J gene: TRBJ2-3
clone size: .
D gene: .
V gene: TRBV5-1
CDR3 protein: CASSLPTSVRQRGDTQYF
CDR3 DNA: TGCGCCAGCAGCTTGCCTACGTCGGTCCGGCAACGAGGAGATACGCAGTATTTT

J gene: TRBJ2-5
clone size: .
D gene: .
V gene: TRBV5-1
CDR3 protein: CASSTEAGWETQYF
CDR3 DNA: TGCGCCAGCAGCACCGAGGCCGGGTGGGAGACCCAGTACTTC

J gene: TRBJ1-4
clone size: .
D gene: .
V gene: TRBV15
CDR3 protein: CATSRYREGNEKLFF
CDR3 DNA: TGTGCCACCAGCAGATACAGGGAGGGGAATGAAAAACTGTTTTTT

J gene: TRBJ2-4
clone size: .
D gene: TRBD2
V gene: TRBV11-2
CDR3 protein: CASSLVRTSGPKNIQYF
CDR3 DNA: TGTGCCAGCAGCTTAGTTCGGACTAGCGGACCCAAAAACATTCAGTACTTC

J gene: TRBJ2-7
clone size: .
D gene: .
V gene: TRBV4-1
CDR3 protein: CASSQDAVRDEQYF
CDR3 DNA: TGCGCCAGCAGCCAAGACGCAGTGCGGGACGAGCAGTACTTC

J gene: TRBJ2-7
clone size: .
D gene: .
V gene: TRBV28
CDR3 protein: CASAGSLGYEQYF
CDR3 DNA: TGTGCCTCGGCTGGGTCTCTAGGCTACGAGCAGTACTTC

J gene: TRBJ1-2
clone size: .
D gene: .
V gene: TRBV19
CDR3 protein: CASSMGQLEGSLGGYTF
CDR3 DNA: TGTGCCAGTAGTATGGGGCAGTTGGAGGGTTCCCTCGGTGGCTACACTTTC

J gene: TRBJ2-7
clone size: once
D gene: TRBD2
V gene: TRBV11-2
CDR3 protein: CASSFGTSDPREQYF
CDR3 DNA: TGTGCCAGCAGCTTCGGGACTAGCGATCCGAGGGAGCAGTACTTC

J gene: TRBJ1-2
clone size: .
D gene: .
V gene: TRBV12-3/TRBV12-4
CDR3 protein: CASSLGLGTPGTF
CDR3 DNA: TGTGCCAGCAGTTTGGGATTAGGGACACCTGGCACCTTC

J gene: TRBJ2-5
clone size: .
D gene: .
V gene: TRBV11-3
CDR3 protein: CASSPGSAQETQYF
CDR3 DNA: TGTGCCAGCAGCCCGGGGAGTGCTCAAGAGACCCAGTACTTC

J gene: TRBJ2-1
clone size: once
D gene: TRBD1
V gene: TRBV6-5
CDR3 protein: CASSPDREIYNEQFF
CDR3 DNA: TGTGCCAGCAGTCCTGACAGGGAGATATACAATGAGCAGTTCTTC

J gene: TRBJ2-5
clone size: .
D gene: TRBD1
V gene: TRBV28
CDR3 protein: CASRPGTAEETQYF
CDR3 DNA: TGTGCCAGCAGGCCGGGGACAGCAGAAGAGACCCAGTACTTC

J gene: TRBJ2-4
clone size: .
D gene: .
V gene: TRBV18
CDR3 protein: CASSPGVREWENIQYF
CDR3 DNA: TGTGCCAGCTCACCTGGGGTTCGGGAATGGGAAAACATTCAGTACTTC

J gene: TRBJ2-2
clone size: once
D gene: .
V gene: TRBV7-8
CDR3 protein: CASWEPGELFF
CDR3 DNA: TGTGCCAGCTGGGAGCCCGGGGAGCTGTTTTTT

J gene: TRBJ2-2
clone size: .
D gene: .
V gene: TRBV27
CDR3 protein: CASTTNTGELFF
CDR3 DNA: TGTGCCAGCACCACGAACACCGGGGAGCTGTTTTTT

J gene: TRBJ2-7
clone size: .
D gene: .
V gene: TRBV3-1/TRBV3-2
CDR3 protein: CASSRGPRPYEQYF
CDR3 DNA: TGTGCCAGCAGCCGCGGCCCCCGCCCCTACGAGCAGTACTTC

J gene: TRBJ2-7
clone size: .
D gene: TRBD2
V gene: TRBV7-9
CDR3 protein: CASSLVIGTRSYEQYF
CDR3 DNA: TGTGCCAGCAGCTTAGTGATCGGGACTAGGTCCTACGAGCAGTACTTC

J gene: TRBJ2-1
clone size: few
D gene: TRBD2
V gene: TRBV25-1
CDR3 protein: CASSEGASGSNNEQFF
CDR3 DNA: TGTGCCAGCAGTGAAGGGGCTAGCGGGAGCAACAATGAGCAGTTCTTC

J gene: TRBJ2-1
clone size: .
D gene: TRBD2
V gene: TRBV7-9
CDR3 protein: CASSLRLAGGPGNEQFF
CDR3 DNA: TGTGCCAGCAGCTTAAGACTAGCGGGAGGGCCGGGAAATGAGCAGTTCTTC

J gene: TRBJ1-5
clone size: .
D gene: .
V gene: TRBV29-1
CDR3 protein: CSVAMEGGPGQPQHF
CDR3 DNA: TGCAGCGTTGCCATGGAGGGGGGGCCGGGTCAGCCCCAGCATTTT

J gene: TRBJ1-1
clone size: .
D gene: .
V gene: TRBV6-5
CDR3 protein: CASRRQAGKVTEAFF
CDR3 DNA: TGTGCCAGCAGACGACAGGCGGGCAAAGTCACTGAAGCTTTCTTT

J gene: TRBJ1-5
clone size: .
D gene: .
V gene: TRBV6-2/TRBV6-3
CDR3 protein: CASSYSSAGVGNQPQHF
CDR3 DNA: TGTGCCAGCAGTTACTCGTCGGCAGGCGTCGGCAATCAGCCCCAGCATTTT

J gene: TRBJ2-1
clone size: .
D gene: TRBD2
V gene: TRBV9
CDR3 protein: CASSVDPAGGDNEQFF
CDR3 DNA: TGTGCCAGCAGCGTAGACCCAGCGGGGGGAGACAATGAGCAGTTCTTC

J gene: TRBJ2-7
clone size: few
D gene: .
V gene: TRBV10-2
CDR3 protein: CASTFDREQYF
CDR3 DNA: TGCGCCAGCACGTTCGACAGGGAGCAGTACTTC

J gene: TRBJ2-5
clone size: .
D gene: TRBD1
V gene: TRBV6-5
CDR3 protein: CASSYWAGGLRETQYF
CDR3 DNA: TGTGCCAGCAGTTACTGGGCAGGGGGCCTGAGGGAGACCCAGTACTTC

J gene: TRBJ2-7
clone size: .
D gene: TRBD1
V gene: TRBV18
CDR3 protein: CASSSGTESTYEQYF
CDR3 DNA: TGTGCCAGCTCATCAGGGACAGAGAGTACCTACGAGCAGTACTTC

J gene: TRBJ1-5
clone size: .
D gene: .
V gene: TRBV12-5
CDR3 protein: CASGLVIRGVDQPQHF
CDR3 DNA: TGTGCTAGTGGTTTGGTAATTCGGGGGGTAGATCAGCCCCAGCATTTT

J gene: TRBJ2-3
clone size: .
D gene: TRBD1
V gene: TRBV18
CDR3 protein: CASSPRTGGRTDTQYF
CDR3 DNA: TGTGCCAGCTCACCGAGGACAGGGGGCCGCACAGATACGCAGTATTTT

J gene: TRBJ1-5
clone size: .
D gene: TRBD1
V gene: TRBV3-1/TRBV3-2
CDR3 protein: CASSQGQGHLNQPQHF
CDR3 DNA: TGTGCCAGCAGCCAAGGACAGGGCCATTTAAATCAGCCCCAGCATTTT

J gene: TRBJ1-1
clone size: .
D gene: .
V gene: TRBV6-5
CDR3 protein: CASAVLIPEAFF
CDR3 DNA: TGTGCCAGCGCGGTTTTGATCCCTGAAGCTTTCTTT

J gene: TRBJ2-3
clone size: .
D gene: .
V gene: TRBV4-3
CDR3 protein: CASSQETSHTQYF
CDR3 DNA: TGCGCCAGCAGCCAAGAAACTTCACATACGCAGTATTTT

J gene: TRBJ1-1
clone size: .
D gene: .
V gene: TRBV19
CDR3 protein: CASSIRQNLNTEAFF
CDR3 DNA: TGTGCCAGTAGTATAAGACAGAATCTAAACACTGAAGCTTTCTTT

J gene: TRBJ1-5
clone size: few
D gene: .
V gene: TRBV19
CDR3 protein: CASLQGFGNQPQHF
CDR3 DNA: TGTGCCAGTTTGCAGGGTTTCGGCAATCAGCCCCAGCATTTT

J gene: TRBJ2-2
clone size: .
D gene: TRBD2
V gene: TRBV19
CDR3 protein: CASSMGREFSTGELFF
CDR3 DNA: TGTGCCAGTAGTATGGGGCGGGAGTTTAGCACCGGGGAGCTGTTTTTT

J gene: TRBJ2-1
clone size: .
D gene: TRBD2
V gene: TRBV24-1
CDR3 protein: CATSDSRRGVLDEQFF
CDR3 DNA: TGTGCCACCAGTGATTCCCGTCGGGGGGTTTTGGATGAGCAGTTCTTC

J gene: TRBJ1-1
clone size: few
D gene: .
V gene: TRBV14
CDR3 protein: CASSQGGSSVQAEAFF
CDR3 DNA: TGTGCCAGCAGCCAAGGTGGATCATCTGTGCAGGCTGAAGCTTTCTTT

J gene: TRBJ2-2
clone size: .
D gene: TRBD2
V gene: TRBV7-9
CDR3 protein: CASSLDIAGVDTGELFF
CDR3 DNA: TGTGCCAGCAGCTTAGACATAGCGGGAGTGGACACCGGGGAGCTGTTTTTT

J gene: TRBJ1-2
clone size: .
D gene: TRBD1
V gene: TRBV11-1
CDR3 protein: CASSSTGGDNYGYTF
CDR3 DNA: TGTGCCAGCAGCTCGACAGGGGGCGACAACTATGGCTACACCTTC

J gene: TRBJ2-7
clone size: .
D gene: TRBD1
V gene: TRBV15
CDR3 protein: CATSRVQGAYEQYF
CDR3 DNA: TGTGCCACCAGCAGAGTACAGGGGGCTTACGAGCAGTACTTC